Shown below are 27 T cell receptor beta chains from a single sample sequenced in a study of radiotherapy plus CTLA-4 blockade in lung cancer. Clones were sequenced by immunoSEQ multiplex PCR, and TCRdb holds only the in-frame ones, with some missing. The sample includes 70,000 to 95,000 clones, roughly four fifths seen only once; the top ten take roughly 15%. The sample consisted of peripheral blood, taken from a patient treated with radiotherapy plus ipilimumab. The receptors here all came from a human donor with non-small cell lung cancer that progressed on radiotherapy plus ipilimumab.

This sequence joins TRBV5-4 and TRBJ2-7; maybe TRBD2 (5 bases). V gave up 5 bases and J gave up 1 base, with 7 bases separating them. In germline, CDR1 is SGHNT, CDR2 YYREEE (reference sequence). The CDR3 covers 12 residues. The CDR3 DNA follows: TGTGCCAGCAGAGGGAGATCCTACGAGCAGTACTTC. Amino acid sequence: CASRGRSYEQYF.

The chain couples TRBV6-6 to TRBJ1-5; tentative D call: TRBD1 (6 bases). V was shortened by 7 bases and J by 11 bases, with 18 bases between the two germline ends. CDR3 length: 13 residues. Germline values: CDR1 MNHNY, CDR2 SVGAGI (reference sequence). The CDR3 sequence: CASTEGGISAQHF. The CDR3 DNA sequence: TGTGCCAGCACGGAGGGGGGTATCTCAGCCCAGCATTTT.

The table lists this clone with a count of one. The gene calls are TRBV5-8 and TRBJ2-1; tentatively, D is TRBD1 (6 bases). The CDR3 contains 14 residues. Trimming removed 2 bases at V and 2 bases at J, with 8 bases between. The germline V gene has CDR1 SGHTS and CDR2 YDEGEE. CDR3 bases: TGTGCCAGCAGCTTTCACAGGGCCTACAATGAGCAGTTCTTC. This encodes CASSFHRAYNEQFF.

Concerning this clone: A read error may produce the germline difference seen at one junction end. This rearrangement joins TRBV7-2 to TRBJ2-5, with 12 bases aligning to TRBD2. The CDR3 contains 17 residues. Germline assignment: CDR1 SGHTA and CDR2 FQGNSA. The CDR3 reads CASSIAPGLAGRETQYF. DNA of the CDR3: TGTGCCAGCAGCATAGCCCCGGGACTAGCGGGCAGGGAGACCCAGTACTTC.

V gene TRBV25-1 combines with J gene TRBJ1-1; D is unresolved. The CDR3 length is 13 residues. Germline CDR1 MGHDK, CDR2 SYGVNS. With 5 bases removed from V and 3 bases from J, the gap between germline ends came to 10 bases. CDR3 loop: CASSPSGHTEAFF. CDR3 DNA sequence: TGTGCCAGCAGTCCCTCAGGACACACTGAAGCTTTCTTT. Together with reference TRBV25-1 and TRBJ1-1, the CDR3 gives the full variable domain: EADIYQTPRYLVIGTGKKITLECSQTMGHDKMYWYQQDPGMELHLIHYSYGVNSTEKGDLSSESTVSRIRTEHFPLTLESARPSHTSQYLCASSPSGHTEAFFGQGTRLTVV.

J is TRBJ2-7 and V is TRBV9, with 9 bases matching TRBD1. This CDR3 is built from 15 residues. Germline CDR1 SGDLS, CDR2 YYNGEE. The V segment lost 1 base and the J segment 3 bases; nucleotides outside the gene matches: 5. This CDR3 is CASSVTGQGDYEQYF. The CDR3 DNA reads TGTGCCAGCAGCGTAACGGGACAGGGTGACTACGAGCAGTACTTC.

The V and J genes are TRBV30 and TRBJ1-1; TRBD1 is a possible D gene (5 bases). Trimming pared 3 bases from V and 4 bases from J, leaving 15 bases between. Germline CDR1 reads GTSNPN; CDR2 reads SVGIG (reference sequence). The CDR3 length is 14 residues. CDR3 sequence: CAWRAKGRGTEAFF. Written as DNA, the CDR3 is TGTGCCTGGAGAGCGAAGGGGAGGGGCACTGAAGCTTTCTTT. The full variable domain, with the rest looked up from reference TRBV30 and TRBJ1-1, is SQTIHQWPATLVQPVGSPLSLECTVEGTSNPNLYWYRQAAGRGLQLLFYSVGIGQISSEVPQNLSASRPQDRQFILSSKKLLLSDSGFYLCAWRAKGRGTEAFFGQGTRLTVV.

The rearrangement joins TRBV29-1 to TRBJ2-3; possibly TRBD1 for D (5 bases). This CDR3 has 13 amino acids. Germline V lookup: CDR1 SQVTM, CDR2 ANQGSEA. Trimming shortened V by 4 bases and J by 2 bases, and 10 bases separated the two germline ends. The CDR3 bases are TGCAGCGTTGGGACACCCAACACAGATACGCAGTATTTT. It yields the protein CSVGTPNTDTQYF.

The chain joins TRBV7-2 to TRBJ2-5; D ambiguous. CDR3 length equals 16 residues. V lost 3 bases to trimming and J lost 5 bases, with 19 bases between them. CDR1 is SGHTA and CDR2 is FQGNSA in the germline V gene. The CDR3 DNA reads TGTGCCAGCAGCTTCGCGCGGACGGTAGCTCATGAGACCCAGTACTTC. Translating it yields CASSFARTVAHETQYF.

The chain recombines TRBV12-5 with TRBJ2-3; no reliable D call. The germline V gene has CDR1 LGHNT and CDR2 FRNRAP. The CDR3 covers 13 residues. V dropped 2 bases and J dropped 6 bases, with 9 bases sitting between them. The CDR3 protein is CASGLPPADTQYF. CDR3 nucleotide sequence: TGTGCTAGTGGTTTGCCCCCCGCGGATACGCAGTATTTT.

The genes are TRBV7-2 and TRBJ2-3; D is ambiguous. The CDR3 is made up of 11 amino acids. Germline V lookup: CDR1 SGHTA, CDR2 FQGNSA. V was clipped by 2 bases and J by 6 bases, with 3 bases between them. The CDR3 here is CASSLLDTQYF. CDR3 DNA sequence: TGTGCCAGCAGCTTATTGGATACGCAGTATTTT.

This clone was detected once. The chain recombines TRBV5-8 with TRBJ2-1; D ambiguous. The CDR3 is 12 amino acids. Germline V gene sequence: CDR1 SGHTS, CDR2 YDEGEE. V was cut by 4 bases and J by 10 bases, with 12 bases left in between. The CDR3 DNA reads TGTGCCAGCAGCCCCTACACGAGGGAGCAGTTCTTC. Protein sequence: CASSPYTREQFF.

This clone came up a few times. This chain links TRBV4-2 with TRBJ2-1; 7 nucleotides align to TRBD2. The length of the CDR3 is 16 residues. CDR1 and CDR2 (germline): LGHNA, YNFKEQ. The J segment lost 6 bases and the V segment lost 0 bases, leaving 8 bases of the junction unmatched. The CDR3 DNA follows: TGTGCCAGCAGCCAAGAGCCTAGCGGACACCTCAATGAGCAGTTCTTC. This gives the protein CASSQEPSGHLNEQFF.

This clone was counted only a few times. The chain is built from TRBV18 and TRBJ1-6; no clear D gene. The CDR3 has 14 residues. Trimming removed 3 bases at V and 8 bases at J, with 11 bases between. The germline V gene encodes CDR1 KGHSH and CDR2 LQKENI. CDR3 protein: CASSPPSGHSPLHF. The CDR3 region has the DNA TGTGCCAGCTCACCTCCGTCAGGCCATTCACCCCTCCACTTT. The entire variable domain, with the rest obtained from reference TRBV18 and TRBJ1-6, is as follows: NAGVMQNPRHLVRRRGQEARLRCSPMKGHSHVYWYRQLPEEGLKFMVYLQKENIIDESGMPKERFSAEFPKEGPSILRIQQVVRGDSAAYFCASSPPSGHSPLHFGNGTRLTVT.

This rearrangement joins TRBV5-6 to TRBJ2-2; unclear D gene. V was clipped by 2 bases and J by 1 base, with 9 bases between them. The CDR3 contains 15 residues. CDR1 SGHDT and CDR2 YYEEEE come from the germline V gene. CDR3 region: CASSFLSKNTGELFF. Written as DNA, the CDR3 is TGTGCCAGCAGCTTTCTGAGTAAGAACACCGGGGAGCTGTTTTTT.

The rearrangement links TRBV30 to TRBJ1-1, with TRBD1 matching 9 bases. CDR3 size: 15 residues. V lost 5 bases to trimming and J lost 4 bases; unmatched junction nucleotides: 11. The germline gives CDR1 GTSNPN, CDR2 SVGIG (reference sequence). The CDR3 sequence is CAWAGGTGRGTEAFF. CDR3 DNA: TGTGCCTGGGCAGGGGGGACAGGGCGGGGCACTGAAGCTTTCTTT.

This chain uses TRBV7-9 with TRBJ1-1; D remains unclear. This CDR3 region has 17 residues. V was clipped by 5 bases and J by 0 bases, with 19 bases between them. CDR1 and CDR2 (germline): SEHNR, FQNEAQ (reference sequence). As DNA, the CDR3 is TGTGCCAGCAGCCCACAAAAGATCGGACTCCTGAACACTGAAGCTTTCTTT. Amino acid sequence: CASSPQKIGLLNTEAFF.

The chain employs TRBV5-1 and TRBJ2-7; the D gene is possibly TRBD1 (6 bases). The CDR3 loop spans 15 amino acids. Germline-derived CDR1 and CDR2 are SGHRS and YFSETQ. The V gene lost 2 bases and the J gene lost 2 bases, with 14 bases spanning the gap. The CDR3 nucleotides read TGCGCCAGCAGCTTTATAGGGGACAACCCCTACGAGCAGTACTTC. As protein: CASSFIGDNPYEQYF.

This rearrangement joins TRBV6-6 to TRBJ2-2; D gene ambiguous. The CDR3 is 13 residues long. In germline, CDR1 is MNHNY, CDR2 SVGAGI (reference sequence). Trimming took 0 bases from V and 5 from J, leaving 4 bases between them. The CDR3 spells CASSYSGTGELFF. In DNA form, the CDR3 reads TGTGCCAGCAGTTACTCGGGTACCGGGGAGCTGTTTTTT.

This rearrangement joins TRBV30 to TRBJ2-7; the match to TRBD2 covers 9 bases. The CDR3 is 12 residues long. The germline V gene has CDR1 GTSNPN and CDR2 SVGIG (reference sequence). The CDR3 region is CGLRGGFGEQYF. The CDR3 DNA sequence: TGTGGTTTGCGGGGGGGTTTCGGCGAGCAGTACTTC.

DNA for the CDR3: TGTGCCAGCAGTCCTAGGACATCTCCCTATGGCTACACCTTC. Residues: CASSPRTSPYGYTF. V usage is TRBV28 and J usage is TRBJ1-2; perhaps TRBD1 as D (5 bases). V dropped 5 bases and J dropped 4 bases, with 14 bases sitting between them. CDR1 and CDR2 from the germline V gene are MDHEN and SYDVKM. The CDR3 is 14 amino acids.

This clone was detected once. V is TRBV30 and J is TRBJ1-1; the match to TRBD1 covers 8 bases. From germline, CDR1 is GTSNPN and CDR2 SVGIG (reference sequence). CDR3 length: 13 amino acids. CDR3 protein: CAHVRGRVTEAFF. Here the CDR3 DNA reads TGTGCTCATGTCAGGGGGCGAGTCACTGAAGCTTTCTTT.

This clone has a single count. The chain couples TRBV14 to TRBJ2-5; D assignment may be TRBD1 or TRBD2 (5 bases each). The closer fit of TRBJ2-7 to the DNA end suggests the J call may be wrong. Per the germline V gene, CDR1 is SGHDN and CDR2 is FVKESK. This CDR3 is built from 14 residues. This CDR3 is CASSLWDGPYEQYF. In nucleotides, the CDR3 is TGTGCCAGCAGCCTGTGGGACGGACCCTACGAGCAGTACTTC.

This chain connects TRBV6-5 to TRBJ1-5, with D tentatively TRBD1 (6 bases). Germline V gene data show CDR1 as MNHEY and CDR2 as SVGAGI. CDR3 length equals 15 residues. V lost 6 bases and J 0 bases, leaving 12 bases between the germline ends. CDR3 coding DNA: TGTGCCAGCAGCCAAGGGGGGAGTAGCAATCAGCCCCAGCATTTT. Translated: CASSQGGSSNQPQHF.

This clone was seen a handful of times. This chain uses TRBV27 with TRBJ2-3, with unresolved D. With 4 bases removed from V and 5 bases from J, the gap between germline ends came to 7 bases. Germline V gene sequence: CDR1 MNHEY, CDR2 SMNVEV (reference sequence). There are 12 residues in the CDR3. In DNA, the CDR3 is TGTGCCAGCAGTTCTAGGGTAGATACGCAGTATTTT. Its translation: CASSSRVDTQYF.

V usage is TRBV10-3 and J usage is TRBJ1-2; the D is unclear. From germline, CDR1 is ENHRY and CDR2 SYGVKD. Trimming stripped 7 bases from V and 4 bases from J, with 10 bases between. The CDR3 length is 12 residues. The CDR3 sequence: CAITSGVYGYTF. As DNA, the CDR3 is TGTGCCATCACTTCCGGGGTCTATGGCTACACCTTC.

The CDR3, as DNA: TGTGCCAGCAGTTTATTCGAGGGCTCTAATGAAAAACTGTTTTTT. Translated, it gives CASSLFEGSNEKLFF. J is TRBJ1-4 and V is TRBV27; D is uncertain. Trimming pared 1 base from V and 3 bases from J, leaving 9 bases between. The CDR3 spans 15 residues. The V gene's germline CDR1 is MNHEY and CDR2 SMNVEV (reference sequence).